Listed below are T cell receptor beta chains from one sample, sequenced in a study of blood T cells in healthy people across ages. TCRdb re-called the 5' RACE reads with MiXCR, one entry per CDR3 protein. The sample lists some 1.6 million distinct CDR3 sequences, 34% seen once, with approximately 10% in the top ten. Sequencing was done on a sample of blood. These receptors were collected from a woman aged 25 to 45 in good health. Each CDR3 is given with its conserved first and last residue. A D gene is named only where the DNA matches it firmly. Clone sizes are given selectively: once, few, many, or a class where the clone is expanded.

cdr3_length	v_call	d_call	clone_size	j_call	cdr3_nt	cdr3_aa
16	TRBV10-3	TRBD2	many	TRBJ2-5	TGTGCCATCAGGGGTTCGAGCGGGGGTGGGTCAGAGACCCAGTACTTC	CAIRGSSGGGSETQYF
14	TRBV11-2	NA	NA	TRBJ2-7	TGTGCCAGCAGCTTAGATGGCAGGGGAAACGAGCAGTACTTC	CASSLDGRGNEQYF
16	TRBV15	TRBD1	NA	TRBJ1-6	TGTGCCACCAGCAGAGTCCTGGACAGGGATAATTCACCCCTCCACTTT	CATSRVLDRDNSPLHF
14	TRBV7-9	NA	NA	TRBJ1-2	TGTGCCAGCAGCTCCGACGGGACGGTCTATGGCTACACCTTC	CASSSDGTVYGYTF
13	TRBV29-1	TRBD2	many	TRBJ2-7	TGCAGCGTTAGAACCGGGACTACCGGAGAGCAGTACTTC	CSVRTGTTGEQYF
13	TRBV9	NA	once	TRBJ2-3	TGTGCCAGCAGCGTAGACACTTCCCATACGCAGTATTTT	CASSVDTSHTQYF
16	TRBV20-1	TRBD1	NA	TRBJ2-5	TGCAGTGCTAGAGTTTCCATTGGGACAGGTTTGGAGACCCAGTACTTC	CSARVSIGTGLETQYF
14	TRBV12-2	NA	NA	TRBJ2-7	TGTGCAAGTCGTGCCACAGGGAGGTTCTACGAGCAGTACTTC	CASRATGRFYEQYF
13	TRBV27	NA	few	TRBJ2-7	TGTGCCAGCAGTCCGGCAGACCCCTACGAGCAGTACTTC	CASSPADPYEQYF
14	TRBV6-5	TRBD1	few	TRBJ1-4	TGTGCCAGCAGTCCCGGGACAGGCGGCGAAAAACTGTTTTTT	CASSPGTGGEKLFF
12	TRBV3-1	NA	NA	TRBJ2-7	TGTGCCAGCAGCCATGACAGGTTCAAGCAGTACTTC	CASSHDRFKQYF
14	TRBV27	NA	NA	TRBJ2-2	TGTGCCAGCAGCTTGGAGCCGTGGGCCGGGGAGTTGTTTTTT	CASSLEPWAGELFF
16	TRBV10-3	NA	few	TRBJ1-3	TGTGCCATCAGTGACCGGGATCGGGCATCGGGAAACACCATATATTTT	CAISDRDRASGNTIYF
14	TRBV9	TRBD2	few	TRBJ2-1	TGTGCCAGCAGCTATACGGGGGGTTACAATGAGCAGTTCTTC	CASSYTGGYNEQFF
13	TRBV29-1	TRBD2	NA	TRBJ2-3	TGCAGCGTTCGCGGGGGTAGCACAGATACGCAGTATTTT	CSVRGGSTDTQYF
14	TRBV11-2	NA	NA	TRBJ1-1	TGTGCCAGCGGGACGCAGGGGTCTGTCACTGAAACTTTCTTT	CASGTQGSVTETFF
13	TRBV7-9	NA	NA	TRBJ1-3	TGTGCCAGCAGCTTTACGGCCGGGGACACCATATATTTT	CASSFTAGDTIYF
15	TRBV7-6	NA	few	TRBJ2-7	TGTGCCAGCAGCTTAGCAACCGGATTGACCTACGAGCAGTACTTC	CASSLATGLTYEQYF
13	TRBV6-2/TRBV6-3	NA	NA	TRBJ1-5	TGTGCCAGCAGCCCGTCTGAACGGCAGCCCCAGCATTTT	CASSPSERQPQHF
17	TRBV5-1	TRBD2	NA	TRBJ2-3	TGCGCCAGCAGCTTGTCACTAGCGGGGGGTAGCACAGATACGCAGTATTTT	CASSLSLAGGSTDTQYF
16	TRBV4-1	NA	NA	TRBJ1-4	TGCGCCAGCAGCCAGGGGGCGGGACGGATAAATGAAAAACTGTTTTTT	CASSQGAGRINEKLFF
15	TRBV7-9	NA	many	TRBJ2-3	TGTGCCAGCAGCGTCCGGGATCGGAGCACAGATACGCAGTATTTT	CASSVRDRSTDTQYF
17	TRBV7-2	TRBD1	NA	TRBJ1-4	TGTGCCAGCAGCGCTGGACAGGTTCTGTGGACTAATGAAAAACTGTTTTTT	CASSAGQVLWTNEKLFF
15	TRBV9	NA	NA	TRBJ1-3	TGTGCCAGCAGCGCGGACAGTCAATATGGAAACACCATATATTTT	CASSADSQYGNTIYF
12	TRBV15	NA	few	TRBJ1-1	TGTGCCACCGGCCGGGGTAAAACTGAAGCTTTCTTT	CATGRGKTEAFF
11	TRBV10-3	NA	NA	TRBJ2-3	TGTGCCATAGGGAGGCAAACTACGCAGTATTTT	CAIGRQTTQYF
15	TRBV5-1	NA	few	TRBJ2-7	TGCGCCAGCAGCTTGGACAGGGGCGGGGAATACGAGCAGTACTTC	CASSLDRGGEYEQYF
16	TRBV7-2	TRBD1	few	TRBJ2-7	TGTGCCAGCAGCTTAGGGTGGGGACAGGGGGGCTACGAGCAGTACTTC	CASSLGWGQGGYEQYF
15	TRBV6-2/TRBV6-3	NA	NA	TRBJ2-7	TGTGCCAGCAGTTATCGACCCGGCAGGAGTTACGAGCAGTACTTC	CASSYRPGRSYEQYF
15	TRBV13	TRBD1	NA	TRBJ2-5	TGTGCCAGCAGTATCCGGACAGGGGGCGATGAGACCCAGTACTTC	CASSIRTGGDETQYF
13	TRBV27	NA	many	TRBJ2-7	TGTGCCAGCAGTTTTTACTCAACATACGAGCAGTACTTC	CASSFYSTYEQYF
17	TRBV7-2	NA	NA	TRBJ1-1	TGTGCCAGCAGCCCCGCTCCTAGGGGGAGAGGGTGGCCTGAAGCTTTCTTT	CASSPAPRGRGWPEAFF
18	TRBV28	TRBD2	NA	TRBJ2-7	TGTGCCGGCCTTACTCCCTCTATCGGAGCGGGAGCTTCCTACGAGCAGTACTTC	CAGLTPSIGAGASYEQYF
15	TRBV6-2/TRBV6-3	NA	few	TRBJ2-5	TGTGCCAGCAGTTACGTGGGGGGAAACTATCCCTATCAGTACTTC	CASSYVGGNYPYQYF
18	TRBV20-1	TRBD2	NA	TRBJ2-5	TGCAGTGCTAGACCCACGACGGGGGGGCCTCCCTCCCAAGAGACCCAGTACTTC	CSARPTTGGPPSQETQYF
16	TRBV4-2	TRBD2	NA	TRBJ2-7	TGTGCCAGCAGCCAAGATTACGGGGGGTCCTACTACGAGCAGTACTTC	CASSQDYGGSYYEQYF
15	TRBV18	NA	few	TRBJ2-5	TGTGCCAGCTCACCACGCGGGACGTATCAAGAGACCCAGTACTTC	CASSPRGTYQETQYF
15	TRBV7-9	TRBD2	few	TRBJ2-1	TGTGCCAGCACCCTTGGGGGGGAAGGCTACAATGAGCAGTTCTTC	CASTLGGEGYNEQFF
11	TRBV6-6	NA	many	TRBJ2-6	TGTGCCAGCAAGGAGGCCAACGTCCTGACTTTC	CASKEANVLTF
13	TRBV10-2	NA	many	TRBJ2-7	TGTGCCAGCAGGCCCCAGAGCTCCTACGAGCAGTACTTC	CASRPQSSYEQYF
17	TRBV14	TRBD2	NA	TRBJ2-1	TGTGCCAGCAGTCAAGCAATTACTAGCGGGAGTTACAATGAGCAGTTCTTC	CASSQAITSGSYNEQFF
12	TRBV19	NA	NA	TRBJ2-1	TGTGCCAGTAGCCGGAGGTACAATGAGCAGTTCTTC	CASSRRYNEQFF
16	TRBV2	TRBD2	NA	TRBJ2-1	TGTGCCAGCAGTGAGACTACCGGGACTCCGGGGGGTGAGCAGTTCTTC	CASSETTGTPGGEQFF
15	TRBV13	TRBD2	few	TRBJ2-7	TGTGCCAGCAGCCCCTTCCCCGCTAGCGGATACGAGCAGTACTTC	CASSPFPASGYEQYF
16	TRBV7-2	TRBD1	NA	TRBJ1-5	TGTGCCAGCAGCTTAGCCAGGGGGCTGAGAAACCAGCCCCAGCATTTT	CASSLARGLRNQPQHF
14	TRBV3-1	NA	NA	TRBJ2-7	TGTGCCAGCAGCCAAGCCCGGCGCACCTACGAGCAGTACTTC	CASSQARRTYEQYF
16	TRBV7-9	NA	NA	TRBJ2-1	TGTGCCAGCAGCTTAGGATCGAGGACCCGTCCCTCCGAGCAGTTCTTC	CASSLGSRTRPSEQFF
13	TRBV7-2	NA	few	TRBJ1-1	TGTGCCAGCAGCTTAGAGGATGAGTTTGAAGCTTTCTTT	CASSLEDEFEAFF
14	TRBV20-1	NA	NA	TRBJ2-1	TGCAGTGTATTGCGCGGGATTTCCTACAATGAGCAGTTCTTC	CSVLRGISYNEQFF
15	TRBV7-9	NA	NA	TRBJ2-1	TGTGCCAGCAGCTTACGCGGGGTTGAGAACAATGAGCAGTTCTTC	CASSLRGVENNEQFF
13	TRBV2	NA	NA	TRBJ2-7	TGTGCCAGCAGTGCCGCACACCTGGGCGAGCAGTACTTC	CASSAAHLGEQYF
15	TRBV4-1	NA	few	TRBJ1-4	TGCGCCAGCAGCCAAGAGTGGTCGGGGGGGGAAAAACTGTTTTTT	CASSQEWSGGEKLFF
12	TRBV29-1	NA	many	TRBJ2-1	TGCAGCGGATGGGACATCCACAATGAGCAGTTCTTC	CSGWDIHNEQFF
15	TRBV7-9	NA	few	TRBJ2-5	TGTGCCAGCAGCTTATACAAACCCGTTCAAGAGACCCAGTACTTC	CASSLYKPVQETQYF
16	TRBV5-1	NA	NA	TRBJ2-1	TGCGCCAGCAGCTCCTCCTCAGGAAGCATGTACAATGAGCAGTTCTTC	CASSSSSGSMYNEQFF